The 13 T cell receptor beta chains reported below all come from one sample, sequenced in a study of T cell changes during pregnancy in multiple sclerosis. TCRdb keeps only in-frame clones here, not all; method: immunoSEQ multiplex PCR. The sample carries some 75,000 clones, about 96% recorded once. Material: peripheral blood, obtained in the second trimester of pregnancy. These receptors came from a female donor with multiple sclerosis, enrolled in a pregnancy study.

The rearrangement links TRBV7-9 to TRBJ1-2, with D possibly being TRBD1 (5 bases). Germline V gives CDR1 SEHNR, CDR2 FQNEAQ (reference sequence). CDR3 size: 15 residues. Between the trimmed V and J ends, which lost 5 bases and 6 bases, there was a span of 19 bases. CDR3 sequence (DNA): TGTGCCAGCAGCGATACGGGTAGGGGTTCGAATGGCTACACCTTC. Encoded protein: CASSDTGRGSNGYTF.

The chain recombines TRBV9 with TRBJ2-2, with no clear D. The CDR3 length is 14 residues. In germline, CDR1 is SGDLS, CDR2 YYNGEE. Trimming took off 0 bases at V and 5 bases at J, with 8 bases between the two ends. The CDR3 sequence is CASSVVSGTGELFF. As DNA, the CDR3 is TGTGCCAGCAGCGTAGTATCCGGTACCGGGGAGCTGTTTTTT.

The chain couples TRBV5-6 to TRBJ2-2, with D possibly being TRBD2 (5 bases). Per germline, CDR1 SGHDT and CDR2 YYEEEE. This CDR3 comprises 15 residues. V was pared by 0 bases and J by 5 bases, with 11 bases between. Here the CDR3 DNA reads TGTGCCAGCAGCTTGGGACCGAGAGGGACCGGGGAGCTGTTTTTT. Translated, it gives CASSLGPRGTGELFF.

This chain uses TRBV7-9 with TRBJ2-7, with 9 positions matching TRBD2. This CDR3 has 18 residues. After removal of 5 bases from V and 5 bases from J, the junction contained 19 bases not matched to a gene. Germline V CDR1 and CDR2: SEHNR, FQNEAQ (reference sequence). The CDR3 reads CASSHLGWSSGRAHEQYF. CDR3 sequence (DNA): TGTGCCAGCAGCCATCTCGGGTGGAGTAGCGGGAGAGCCCACGAGCAGTACTTC.

V and J are TRBV30 and TRBJ1-2, with 7 bases aligning to TRBD1. Germline lookup yields CDR1 GTSNPN and CDR2 SVGIG (reference sequence). The CDR3 runs to 13 residues. V was clipped by 5 bases and J by 9 bases; unmatched bases: 12. The CDR3: CAWSLRTGKRYTF. In DNA, the CDR3 is TGTGCCTGGTCCCTACGGACAGGTAAACGCTACACCTTC.

This rearrangement joins TRBV9 to TRBJ2-7; D is possibly TRBD2 (5 bases). In germline, CDR1 is SGDLS, CDR2 YYNGEE. There are 13 residues in the CDR3. V was trimmed by 3 bases and J by 8 bases, leaving 15 bases between them. The CDR3 DNA sequence: TGTGCCAGCAGCGCCGTGGCCGGGGTGCAGCAGTACTTC. Protein: CASSAVAGVQQYF.

This sequence joins TRBV5-1 and TRBJ2-7, with 7 bases aligning to TRBD2. From germline, CDR1 is SGHRS and CDR2 YFSETQ. The CDR3 runs to 14 residues. The V gene end was trimmed by 1 base and the J gene end by 7 bases; junction bases not matched to a gene: 8. CDR3 sequence: CASSLPGSGLEQYF. The CDR3 region has the DNA TGCGCCAGCAGCTTGCCTGGGTCGGGACTAGAGCAGTACTTC.

This clone was detected once. This chain connects TRBV6-5 to TRBJ2-7, with D hard to call. The CDR3 sequence is 14 residues long. Germline assignment: CDR1 MNHEY and CDR2 SVGAGI. Trimming pared 0 bases from V and 2 bases from J, leaving 8 bases between. CDR3 loop: CASSYSGGPYEQYF. The CDR3 DNA reads as TGTGCCAGCAGTTACTCAGGCGGTCCCTACGAGCAGTACTTC.

The V and J genes are TRBV4-2 and TRBJ2-7, with a weak D call TRBD2 (6 bases). The CDR3 loop spans 13 amino acids. Trimming took off 4 bases at V and 2 bases at J, with 9 bases between the two ends. Germline-derived CDR1 and CDR2 are LGHNA and YNFKEQ. CDR3 DNA: TGTGCCAGCAGCCTCCCGGGGGCCTACGAGCAGTACTTC. As protein: CASSLPGAYEQYF.

The gene calls are TRBV28 and TRBJ1-2; TRBD1 might be the D (5 bases). Germline-derived CDR1 and CDR2 are MDHEN and SYDVKM. Trimming removed 8 bases from V and 4 bases from J, with 20 bases in between. The CDR3 is made up of 15 amino acids. This CDR3 is CASGGTSWGVYGYTF. CDR3 DNA sequence: TGTGCCAGCGGGGGGACCAGTTGGGGCGTCTATGGCTACACCTTC.

The V and J genes are TRBV7-3 and TRBJ1-2; D not resolved. V gave up 1 base and J gave up 4 bases, with 10 bases separating them. The CDR3 length is 14 residues. From germline, CDR1 is SGHTA and CDR2 FQGTGA. CDR3 DNA: TGTGCCAGCAGCTTAATATGGGAGCCCTATGGCTACACCTTC. Translation: CASSLIWEPYGYTF.

The chain uses TRBV4-1 and TRBJ2-1; 9 nucleotides agree with TRBD2. V gave up 0 bases and J gave up 3 bases; unmatched junction bases: 6. The V gene's germline CDR1 is MGHRA and CDR2 YSYEKL. There are 17 residues in the CDR3. The CDR3 DNA follows: TGCGCCAGCAGCCAAGATAACGCGGGAGGGTACTACAATGAGCAGTTCTTC. This gives the protein CASSQDNAGGYYNEQFF.

The chain links TRBV6-5 to TRBJ2-7, with TRBD1 matching over 8 bases. The CDR3 totals 15 residues. Germline assignment: CDR1 MNHEY and CDR2 SVGAGI. The ends lost 4 bases at V and 0 bases at J; junction bases unmatched: 5. CDR3 residues: CASSSPGQVSYEQYF. The CDR3 DNA reads as TGTGCCAGCAGTTCGCCGGGACAGGTCTCCTACGAGCAGTACTTC.